One and the same sample provided the 29 T cell receptor beta chains below, sequenced in a study of blood T cell repertoires in COVID-19. Produced via immunoSEQ multiplex PCR; TCRdb's table is partial and in-frame only. The repertoire has roughly 200,000 clones, 70% to 90% of them found once; the top ten carry roughly 3%. Input material: peripheral blood. The receptors originated from a man in his fifties or sixties with acute or convalescent COVID-19.

The V and J genes are TRBV10-3 and TRBJ2-7; TRBD2 aligns across 7 bases. Trimming cost V 8 bases and J 0 bases; bases outside gene matches: 4. The CDR3 totals 13 residues. Germline-derived CDR1 and CDR2 are ENHRY and SYGVKD. The CDR3 region is CAIRLAGSYEQYF. CDR3 bases: TGTGCCATCCGACTAGCAGGCTCCTACGAGCAGTACTTC.

The chain has TRBV28 and TRBJ1-1; D might be TRBD1 (6 bases). This CDR3 spans 16 amino acids. Germline CDR1 MDHEN, CDR2 SYDVKM. The germline V and J ends were trimmed by 3 bases and 0 bases, with 14 bases remaining between them. The CDR3 nucleotides are TGTGCCAGCAGTTTCCCGGGGCAGGGGATGAACACTGAAGCTTTCTTT. It encodes CASSFPGQGMNTEAFF.

The chain couples TRBV28 to TRBJ2-7; the match to TRBD2 covers 7 bases. V was pared by 1 base and J by 1 base, with 4 bases of the junction left unmatched. This CDR3 comprises 15 residues. Germline CDR1 reads MDHEN; CDR2 reads SYDVKM. CDR3 protein: CASSLYSSGSYEQYF. The CDR3 bases are TGTGCCAGCAGTTTATACTCTAGCGGTTCCTACGAGCAGTACTTC.

The chain recombines TRBV6-2 or TRBV6-3 with TRBJ2-7, with 7 positions matching TRBD2. The CDR3 contains 12 residues. V lost 6 bases, J lost 5 bases, and 4 bases stayed unmatched. CDR1 is MNHEY, CDR2 SVGEGT, per germline. In DNA form, the CDR3 reads TGTGCCAGCAGCAACGGGAGGAACGAGCAGTACTTC. Protein: CASSNGRNEQYF.

The chain recombines TRBV7-2 with TRBJ2-3; tentative D call: TRBD2 (5 bases). Trimming stripped 0 bases from V and 3 bases from J, with 16 bases between. The CDR3 is made up of 17 amino acids. Per the germline V gene, CDR1 is SGHTA and CDR2 is FQGNSA. CDR3 protein: CASSLARVSRWTDTQYF. CDR3 coding DNA: TGTGCCAGCAGCTTAGCGCGGGTTTCTAGATGGACAGATACGCAGTATTTT.

The chain links TRBV28 to TRBJ1-4; D might be TRBD1 (5 bases). Looked up from germline, CDR1 is MDHEN and CDR2 is SYDVKM. V was trimmed by 5 bases and J by 4 bases, leaving 14 bases between them. The CDR3 runs to 15 residues. CDR3 nucleotides: TGTGCCAGCAGTCGCCGGTGGGGCTTTAATGAAAAACTGTTTTTT. Protein product: CASSRRWGFNEKLFF. The full variable domain, rest sourced from reference TRBV28 and TRBJ1-4, is DVKVTQSSRYLVKRTGEKVFLECVQDMDHENMFWYRQDPGLGLRLIYFSYDVKMKEKGDIPEGYSVSREKKERFSLILESASTNQTSMYLCASSRRWGFNEKLFFGSGTQLSVL.

V usage is TRBV2 and J usage is TRBJ1-2, with 8 bases matching TRBD1. Per the germline V gene, CDR1 is SNHLY and CDR2 is FYNNEI. The CDR3 runs to 16 residues. V lost 0 bases, J lost 7 bases, and 10 bases stayed unmatched. The CDR3 spells CASSEAGGRGRGGYTF. In nucleotides, the CDR3 is TGTGCCAGCAGTGAAGCGGGAGGCAGGGGGCGAGGTGGCTACACCTTC.

This clone has more than one count but fewer than ten. In the same sample, other DNA sequences code for this CDR3. The chain links TRBV2 to TRBJ2-3; 8 nucleotides align to TRBD1. Germline loops: CDR1 SNHLY, CDR2 FYNNEI. The CDR3 runs to 14 residues. Trimming removed 11 bases from V and 4 bases from J; junction bases left unmatched: 11. CDR3 protein: CAGRTGSGADTQYF. The CDR3 nucleotides are TGTGCCGGAAGGACAGGGAGTGGGGCAGATACGCAGTATTTT.

The CDR3 DNA reads as TGTGCCAGCTCGAGACAGAACACTGAAGCTTTCTTT. This gives the protein CASSRQNTEAFF. V is TRBV7-2 and J is TRBJ1-1, with D unclear. Trimming left V 8 bases short and J 1 base short, with 8 bases between. CDR1 SGHTA and CDR2 FQGNSA come from the germline V gene. The CDR3 is 12 amino acids.

The rearrangement joins TRBV12-5 to TRBJ2-5, with 9 bases aligning to TRBD2. V gave up 4 bases and J gave up 2 bases; unmatched junction bases: 8. The CDR3 length is 16 residues. Per the germline V gene, CDR1 is LGHNT and CDR2 is FRNRAP. CDR3: CASGWILTSGQETQYF. CDR3 in DNA: TGTGCTAGTGGTTGGATTTTGACTAGCGGACAAGAGACCCAGTACTTC.

CDR3 nucleotide sequence: TGTGCCAGCAGCTTCCCCCCGGACGAGGGGTTCTTC. Residues: CASSFPPDEGFF. J is TRBJ2-1 and V is TRBV7-9, with D perhaps TRBD2 (5 bases). The V end lost 3 bases, the J end lost 15 bases, and 15 bases lay between the germline ends. The CDR3 contains 12 residues. Germline V gene sequence: CDR1 SEHNR, CDR2 FQNEAQ (reference sequence).

A note on this clone: An end of the junction differs from the germline gene, which may be a read error. V is TRBV7-7 and J is TRBJ2-5; 16 bases are shared with TRBD2. The CDR3 is made up of 17 amino acids. Germline V gives CDR1 SSHAT, CDR2 FNYEAQ (reference sequence). This CDR3 is CASRPGLAGGPRETQYF. CDR3 DNA: TGTGCTAGCAGACCGGGACTAGCGGGAGGGCCCAGGGAGACCCAGTACTTC.

This clone was seen just once. This rearrangement joins TRBV6-2 or TRBV6-3 to TRBJ2-6; D might be TRBD1 (6 bases). The germline V gene has CDR1 MNHEY and CDR2 SVGEGT. This CDR3 is 17 amino acids long. Deletions cut 5 bases from V and 2 bases from J, with 16 bases between. CDR3 sequence reads: CASSPAGTGTGANVLTF. The CDR3 nucleotides are TGTGCCAGCAGTCCAGCTGGCACAGGGACTGGGGCCAACGTCCTGACTTTC.

The chain uses TRBV3-1 (or the pseudogene TRBV3-2) and TRBJ1-3, with 10 bases lining up with TRBD1. The V gene end was trimmed by 4 bases and the J gene end by 2 bases; junction bases not matched to a gene: 8. Germline V gene sequence: CDR1 LGHDT, CDR2 YNNKEL (reference sequence). This CDR3 is built from 17 residues. This CDR3 reads CASSRTPGQGTGNTIYF. The CDR3 DNA follows: TGTGCCAGCAGCCGCACACCGGGACAGGGGACTGGAAACACCATATATTTT.

V and J are TRBV5-4 and TRBJ2-2; 8 bases align to TRBD1. J was trimmed by 3 bases and V by 4 bases; bases with no gene match: 2. From germline, CDR1 is SGHNT and CDR2 YYREEE (reference sequence). The CDR3 consists of 14 residues. CDR3 DNA sequence: TGTGCCAGCAGCCAGGGACAGGACACCGGGGAGCTGTTTTTT. Translation: CASSQGQDTGELFF.

This chain connects TRBV5-4 to TRBJ2-6; a possible D gene is TRBD2 (6 bases). CDR1 is SGHNT and CDR2 is YYREEE in the germline V gene (reference sequence). V lost 2 bases to trimming and J lost 0 bases, with 12 bases between them. The CDR3 is 17 residues long. The CDR3 nucleotides read TGTGCCAGCAGCTTTGGGGACTTTTACTCTGGGGCCAACGTCCTGACTTTC. Residues: CASSFGDFYSGANVLTF.

V gene TRBV2 combines with J gene TRBJ2-3, with 10 bases that match TRBD2. The CDR3 totals 15 residues. The junction had 7 bases not matched to a gene; V was cut back by 7 bases and J by 3 bases. Germline CDR1 and CDR2: SNHLY and FYNNEI. Written as DNA, the CDR3 is TGTGCCAGCACCCTTAGCGGGAGGAGGACAGATACGCAGTATTTT. It yields the protein CASTLSGRRTDTQYF.

This clone was counted a few times. This rearrangement joins TRBV13 to TRBJ1-1; no clear D gene. V was shortened by 4 bases and J by 1 base, with 10 bases between the two germline ends. This CDR3 is 14 amino acids long. Germline lookup yields CDR1 PRHDT and CDR2 FYEKMQ (reference sequence). This chain's CDR3 is CASSSTVGNTEAFF. CDR3 sequence (DNA): TGTGCCAGCAGCTCTACAGTGGGGAACACTGAAGCTTTCTTT.

The rearrangement links TRBV10-1 to TRBJ2-5; D might be TRBD1 (7 bases). The CDR3 consists of 14 residues. The V and J ends lost 3 bases and 3 bases respectively, with 11 bases between them. Germline V gives CDR1 WNHNN, CDR2 SYGVQD (reference sequence). The CDR3 here is CASSDTGEEETQYF. DNA of the CDR3: TGCGCCAGCAGTGATACAGGGGAGGAAGAGACCCAGTACTTC.

The V call is TRBV29-1, the J call TRBJ2-5; 7 positions match TRBD1. Trimming removed 4 bases from V and 2 bases from J; junction bases left unmatched: 7. In germline, CDR1 is SQVTM, CDR2 ANQGSEA. This CDR3 contains 14 residues. The CDR3 protein is CSVGLGTAQETQYF. CDR3 bases: TGCAGCGTTGGTTTAGGGACAGCACAAGAGACCCAGTACTTC.

The chain uses TRBV19 and TRBJ1-5; no reliable D call. Trimming left V 3 bases short and J 7 bases short, with 10 bases between. Germline-derived CDR1 and CDR2 are LNHDA and SQIVND (reference sequence). CDR3 length: 13 residues. The CDR3 DNA sequence: TGTGCCAGTAGTATCCGGGGTAGCCAGCCCCAGCATTTT. Its translation: CASSIRGSQPQHF.

The chain carries TRBV5-4 and TRBJ2-5, with 12 bases identical to TRBD2. CDR3 size: 16 residues. V shed 4 bases and J 3 bases; nucleotides not matched to a gene: 7. CDR1 and CDR2 (germline): SGHNT, YYREEE (reference sequence). The CDR3 DNA reads as TGTGCCAGCAGCAGGACTAGCGGGAAGGGGAAAGAGACCCAGTACTTC. This gives the protein CASSRTSGKGKETQYF. Together with reference TRBV5-4 and TRBJ2-5, the CDR3 gives the full variable domain: ETGVTQSPTHLIKTRGQQVTLRCSSQSGHNTVSWYQQALGQGPQFIFQYYREEENGRGNFPPRFSGLQFPNYSSELNVNALELDDSALYLCASSRTSGKGKETQYFGPGTRLLVL.

The CDR3 DNA sequence: TGTGCCAGCAGTCCCGGGACAGGGGTGGCCTACAATGAGCAGTTCTTC. Translated, it gives CASSPGTGVAYNEQFF. V usage is TRBV28 and J usage is TRBJ2-1; 10 bases match TRBD1. V was clipped by 5 bases and J by 2 bases; unmatched bases: 6. CDR1 MDHEN and CDR2 SYDVKM come from the germline V gene. This CDR3 region has 16 residues.

This CDR3 reads CASSPPFRTRVFNEQFF. CDR3 DNA sequence: TGTGCCAGCAGCCCACCCTTCCGGACTAGAGTATTCAATGAGCAGTTCTTC. This chain uses TRBV3-1 (or the pseudogene TRBV3-2) with TRBJ2-1, with 7 nucleotides matching TRBD2. The CDR3 length is 17 residues. Germline V lookup: CDR1 LGHDT, CDR2 YNNKEL (reference sequence). V shed 4 bases and J 6 bases; nucleotides not matched to a gene: 15.

The chain couples TRBV12-2 to TRBJ2-3; no DNA check was done on the table's D call, TRBD1. TRBV12-2 corresponds to a pseudogene. CDR3 length: 16 residues. The CDR3 sequence: CASRLVWAWSTDTQYF. The CDR3 DNA reads TGTGCAAGTCGCTTAGTATGGGCGTGGAGCACAGATACGCAGTATTTT.

This clone was seen just once. The chain has TRBV4-2 and TRBJ2-1; a possible D gene is TRBD2 (7 bases). Germline-derived CDR1 and CDR2 are LGHNA and YNFKEQ. Between the trimmed V and J ends, which lost 5 bases and 4 bases, there was a span of 21 bases. This CDR3 spans 17 amino acids. The CDR3 DNA is TGTGCCAGCAGCGAAATGGGAGGGGGACTCCCTTACAATGAGCAGTTCTTC. Its translation is CASSEMGGGLPYNEQFF.

The chain links TRBV18 to TRBJ2-3, with 10 positions matching TRBD2. Germline V gene sequence: CDR1 KGHSH, CDR2 LQKENI. J lost 2 bases, V lost 5 bases, and 4 bases had no gene match. The CDR3 extends over 15 amino acids. This chain's CDR3 is CASSAAGGSTDTQYF. CDR3 nucleotides: TGTGCCAGCTCAGCAGCGGGAGGGTCCACAGATACGCAGTATTTT. The whole variable domain, remainder taken from reference TRBV18 and TRBJ2-3, is NAGVMQNPRHLVRRRGQEARLRCSPMKGHSHVYWYRQLPEEGLKFMVYLQKENIIDESGMPKERFSAEFPKEGPSILRIQQVVRGDSAAYFCASSAAGGSTDTQYFGPGTRLTVL.

The chain uses TRBV5-1 and TRBJ2-3, with TRBD1 matching 8 bases. The CDR3 covers 16 residues. Trimming removed 4 bases from V and 1 base from J; junction bases left unmatched: 8. Germline assignment: CDR1 SGHRS and CDR2 YFSETQ. CDR3 loop: CASSPRGQGGTDTQYF. The CDR3 region has the DNA TGCGCCAGCAGCCCACGAGGACAGGGTGGCACAGATACGCAGTATTTT. Looking up the rest from reference TRBV5-1 and TRBJ2-3 gives the full variable domain: KAGVTQTPRYLIKTRGQQVTLSCSPISGHRSVSWYQQTPGQGLQFLFEYFSETQRNKGNFPGRFSGRQFSNSRSEMNVSTLELGDSALYLCASSPRGQGGTDTQYFGPGTRLTVL.

This clone has a handful of counts. The CDR3 loop is CASSQVYLAGGHLSSYNEQFF. The DNA of the CDR3 is TGTGCCAGCAGCCAAGTTTACCTAGCGGGAGGACATCTTAGCTCCTACAATGAGCAGTTCTTC. This sequence joins TRBV3-1 (or the pseudogene TRBV3-2) and TRBJ2-1; TRBD2 aligns across 11 bases. The CDR3 length is 21 residues. V trimming: 1 base; J trimming: 0 bases; junction bases outside the gene matches: 14. Germline V gene sequence: CDR1 LGHDT, CDR2 YNNKEL (reference sequence).